A single sample gave rise to the 19 T cell receptor delta chains below, sequenced in a study of delta chains in infants with herpesvirus infections. Reverse transcription of PBMC RNA used primers specific for the gamma and delta chains. TCRdb processed the RT-PCR reads again with the CATT caller. The table shows fewer than 950 delta-chain clones, with almost 40% occurring only once. Sequencing used peripheral blood, obtained at time point 3 of longitudinal follow-up. The source of these receptors is a human donor who was a Ugandan infant, either HIV-exposed or HIV-unexposed (not recorded which).

This clone has only one observation. With only one base between it and a far larger clone, this is likely a read error. The chain carries TRDV1 and TRDJ3, with TRDD3 identical over 12 bases. Germline V gene data show CDR1 as TSWWSYY and CDR2 as QGS. The CDR3 extends over 25 amino acids. The CDR3 sequence: CALGERLLSIWGIRVSSSDTRQMFF. The CDR3 DNA sequence: TGTGCTCTTGGGGAACGCCTACTTTCAATCTGGGGGATACGCGTGAGCTCCTCGGACACCCGACAGATGTTTTTC.

By proportion, this clone is medium-sized. V is TRDV1 and J is TRDJ1; 8 bases are shared with TRDD3. V gave up 1 base and J gave up 2 bases; unmatched junction bases: 21. The germline gives CDR1 TSWWSYY, CDR2 QGS. The CDR3 is made up of 21 amino acids. This chain's CDR3 is CALGEPDLPQYWGSLTDKLIF. As DNA, the CDR3 is TGTGCTCTTGGGGAACCTGACCTTCCCCAGTACTGGGGGTCCTTAACCGATAAACTCATCTTT.

Judged by abundance, this clone is large. Other DNA sequences within the sample encode an identical CDR3. The rearrangement joins TRDV1 to TRDJ1, with 13 bases identical to TRDD3. The germline gives CDR1 TSWWSYY, CDR2 QGS. V trimming: 0 bases; J trimming: 0 bases; junction bases outside the gene matches: 22. The CDR3 runs to 24 residues. The CDR3 region is CALGELPPKAEYWGIRYYTDKLIF. The CDR3 DNA sequence: TGTGCTCTTGGGGAACTTCCACCTAAGGCCGAATACTGGGGGATACGTTACTACACCGATAAACTCATCTTT.

Points on this clone: A read error likely explains this, since a far larger clone differs by one base. Other DNA sequences in the same sample also yield this CDR3. V usage is TRDV2 and J usage is TRDJ1; TRDD3 aligns across 8 bases. This CDR3 contains 24 residues. The ends lost 0 bases at V and 0 bases at J; junction bases unmatched: 29. Germline V gene data show CDR1 as GEAIGNYY and CDR2 as EKD. CDR3 DNA: TGTGCCTGTGACACCAGGGGCTGGGGGACCTTCCATCCTCATCACAGGAGGTACACCGATAAACTCATCTTT. Translated, it gives CACDTRGWGTFHPHHRRYTDKLIF.

As for this clone: This may stem from a read error, because a much larger clone lies one nucleotide away. The identical CDR3 is also encoded by other nucleotide sequences in the sample. As DNA, the CDR3 is TGTGCTCTTGGGGTCCCACCTCTGTCTTCTAACTGGGGGATACTTGTGGAGTACACCGATAAACTCATCTTT. As protein: CALGVPPLSSNWGILVEYTDKLIF. This chain links TRDV1 with TRDJ1; 12 positions agree with TRDD3. This CDR3 has 24 amino acids. The V gene's germline CDR1 is TSWWSYY and CDR2 QGS. With V trimmed by 4 bases and J by 0 bases, 27 bases remained unmatched.

By sample fraction, this clone is large. This chain links TRDV1 with TRDJ1; 11 nucleotides align to TRDD3. Germline V gene lookup returns CDR1 TSWWSYY and CDR2 QGS. J gave up 4 bases and V 5 bases, and 30 bases lay outside the gene matches. CDR3 size: 23 residues. The CDR3 is CALGLPPRFPPSYWGIGNDKLIF. CDR3 nucleotide sequence: TGTGCTCTTGGGCTCCCCCCAAGATTCCCGCCTAGCTACTGGGGGATAGGGAACGATAAACTCATCTTT.

As to this clone: It is likely a read error: a sequence one base away is far more abundant. This chain uses TRDV1 with TRDJ1, with 9 positions matching TRDD3. Germline V CDR1 and CDR2: TSWWSYY, QGS. V lost 3 bases to trimming and J lost 0 bases; unmatched junction nucleotides: 29. The CDR3 is 24 residues long. In nucleotides, the CDR3 is TGTGCTCTTGGGGACCTTTGGGTCGTCTTCCTCCGGCCAAGGGGGGATACATACACCGATAAACTCATCTTT. This codes for CALGDLWVVFLRPRGDTYTDKLIF.

As to this clone: A far bigger clonotype differs at one base, so this is likely a read error. The chain joins TRDV1 to TRDJ3, with TRDD3 as a possible D gene (5 bases). The germline V gene has CDR1 TSWWSYY and CDR2 QGS. The CDR3 has 20 amino acids. Written as DNA, the CDR3 is TGTGCTCTTGCCCCGGTCAAGTTTGGGGTACTAAAGTGGGACACCCAACAGATGTTTTTC. It is translated as CALAPVKFGVLKWDTQQMFF.

As to this clone: A read error is likely here: a far larger clone is one base away. Other DNA sequences in this sample translate to the same CDR3. Here the CDR3 DNA reads TGTGCTCTTGGGGAACTTCCACCTAAGGCTGAATACTGGGGGATACGTTACTACACCGATAAACTCATCTTT. It yields the protein CALGELPPKAEYWGIRYYTDKLIF. The chain has TRDV1 and TRDJ1; 13 nucleotides agree with TRDD3. Per germline, CDR1 TSWWSYY and CDR2 QGS. The CDR3 length is 24 residues. Trimming cost V 0 bases and J 0 bases; bases outside gene matches: 22.

This clone showed up just a few times. Possible read error: a much larger clone is one base away. The chain uses TRDV1 and TRDJ1; D is perhaps TRDD2 or TRDD3 (5 bases each). Germline V gene data show CDR1 as TSWWSYY and CDR2 as QGS. V lost 3 bases and J 2 bases, leaving 34 bases between the germline ends. The CDR3 length is 22 residues. The CDR3 DNA sequence: TGTGCTCTTGGGGACCCTACCCCTATAACCTTATACGGCCCCCATGGGACCGATAAACTCATCTTT. Its translation is CALGDPTPITLYGPHGTDKLIF.

By sample fraction, this clone is large (0.1 to 1%). The sample carries other DNA sequences with the same CDR3. This sequence joins TRDV1 and TRDJ1; 8 bases match TRDD3. This CDR3 has 17 amino acids. Germline CDR1 TSWWSYY, CDR2 QGS. Trimming removed 5 bases from V and 0 bases from J; junction bases left unmatched: 11. In DNA, the CDR3 is TGTGCTCTTGGGCCCCCTTACTGGGGGTCGAACACCGATAAACTCATCTTT. This gives the protein CALGPPYWGSNTDKLIF.

This clone is medium-sized (0.01 to 0.1%). Other DNA sequences in the same sample also yield this CDR3. The chain recombines TRDV1 with TRDJ1; D possibly uses TRDD2 or TRDD3 (7 bases each). The germline CDR1 and CDR2 sequences are TSWWSYY and QGS. V lost 0 bases and J lost 0, with 35 bases in between. CDR3 length: 24 residues. CDR3 in amino acids: CALGELEMPSSWWGTPSYTDKLIF. CDR3 in DNA: TGTGCTCTTGGGGAACTAGAGATGCCTTCCTCTTGGTGGGGGACTCCCTCTTACACCGATAAACTCATCTTT.

The chain links TRDV1 to TRDJ1, with TRDD3 matching 9 bases. V was clipped by 0 bases and J by 2 bases; unmatched bases: 19. Germline assignment: CDR1 TSWWSYY and CDR2 QGS. This CDR3 region has 21 residues. The CDR3 sequence: CALGELQALSWGIGGTDKLIF. The CDR3 region has the DNA TGTGCTCTTGGGGAACTACAGGCCCTATCCTGGGGGATCGGTGGAACCGATAAACTCATCTTT.

In this sample, this clone is large. J is TRDJ1 and V is TRDV1; D is perhaps TRDD2 or TRDD3 (6 bases each). Germline V gives CDR1 TSWWSYY, CDR2 QGS. This CDR3 spans 26 amino acids. With 5 bases removed from V and 4 bases from J, the gap between germline ends came to 50 bases. CDR3 sequence: CALGTPRGSYESDTLLEKGRNDKLIF. CDR3 nucleotide sequence: TGTGCTCTTGGGACCCCCCGTGGATCCTACGAGTCGGATACCCTCCTGGAGAAAGGGAGAAACGATAAACTCATCTTT.

V gene TRDV1 combines with J gene TRDJ2, with 11 nucleotides matching TRDD3. CDR1 TSWWSYY and CDR2 QGS come from the germline V gene. The CDR3 length is 21 residues. V lost 4 bases, J lost 0 bases, and 16 bases stayed unmatched. The CDR3 loop reads CALGAKTTGGYGVPLTAQLFF. For the CDR3, the DNA is TGTGCTCTTGGGGCCAAAACTACTGGGGGATATGGGGTTCCTTTGACAGCACAACTCTTCTTT.

This clone is judged large. Other DNA variants within this sample encode the same CDR3. The chain carries TRDV3 and TRDJ1, with TRDD3 identical over 7 bases. The CDR3 contains 17 residues. Germline trimming cut 2 bases from V and 3 bases from J; bases unmatched to any gene: 18. The V gene's germline CDR1 is TVYSNPD and CDR2 GDNSRS (reference sequence). CDR3 sequence: CAFYWPYWGNGPDKLIF. DNA of the CDR3: TGTGCCTTTTACTGGCCTTACTGGGGAAACGGGCCCGATAAACTCATCTTT.

About this clone: This may come from a read error, since a much larger clone is one base off. The chain recombines TRDV1 with TRDJ1; D is possibly TRDD2 or TRDD3 (5 bases each). Germline V CDR1 and CDR2: TSWWSYY, QGS. The CDR3 covers 21 residues. The CDR3 spells CALGELRPSPLAWGYTDILIF. The DNA of the CDR3 is TGTGCTCTTGGGGAACTCCGCCCTTCTCCCCTTGCATGGGGTTACACCGATATACTCATCTTT.

This clone qualifies as large. The J gene is TRDJ1, the V gene TRDV1, with 10 nucleotides matching TRDD3. This CDR3 is built from 19 residues. V shed 2 bases and J 1 base; nucleotides not matched to a gene: 13. From germline, CDR1 is TSWWSYY and CDR2 QGS. CDR3 DNA: TGTGCTCTTGGGGAATCGGGGTGGGGGATACTTCTAGCCACCGATAAACTCATCTTT. It specifies CALGESGWGILLATDKLIF.

About this clone: The junction shows a germline mismatch at one end, possibly a read error. Other DNA sequences within the sample encode an identical CDR3. CDR3 bases: TGTGCTCTCGGGGTTCTCTATACGTGGAGTCTTGGGGGATACCAAAACACCGATAAACTCATCTTT. As protein: CALGVLYTWSLGGYQNTDKLIF. The J gene is TRDJ1, the V gene TRDV1; 10 bases map to TRDD3. Germline V gene data show CDR1 as TSWWSYY and CDR2 as QGS. The CDR3 is 22 residues long.